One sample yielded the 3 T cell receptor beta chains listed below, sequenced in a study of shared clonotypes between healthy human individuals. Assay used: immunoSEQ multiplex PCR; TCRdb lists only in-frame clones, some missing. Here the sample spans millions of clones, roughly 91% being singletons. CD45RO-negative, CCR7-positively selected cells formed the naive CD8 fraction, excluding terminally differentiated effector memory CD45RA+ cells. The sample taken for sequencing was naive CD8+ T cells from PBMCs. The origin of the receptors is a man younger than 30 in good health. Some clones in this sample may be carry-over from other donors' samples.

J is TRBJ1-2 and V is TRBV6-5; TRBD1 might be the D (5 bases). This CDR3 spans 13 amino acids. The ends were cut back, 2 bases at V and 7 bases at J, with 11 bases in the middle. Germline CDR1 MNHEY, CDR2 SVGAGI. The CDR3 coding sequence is TGTGCCAGCAGTTACGGGGGGTCCGGTGGCTACACCTTC. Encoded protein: CASSYGGSGGYTF.

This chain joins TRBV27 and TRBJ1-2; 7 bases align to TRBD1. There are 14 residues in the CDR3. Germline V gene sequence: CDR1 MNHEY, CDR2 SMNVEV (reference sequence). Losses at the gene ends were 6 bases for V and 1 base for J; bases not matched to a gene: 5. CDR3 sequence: CASRDRAGNYGYTF. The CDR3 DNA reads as TGTGCCAGCAGAGACAGGGCGGGTAACTATGGCTACACCTTC.

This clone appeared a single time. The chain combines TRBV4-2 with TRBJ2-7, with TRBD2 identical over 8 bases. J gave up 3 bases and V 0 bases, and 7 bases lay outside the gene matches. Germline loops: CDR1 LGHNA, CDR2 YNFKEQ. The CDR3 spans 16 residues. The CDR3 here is CASSQDWGGRSYEQYF. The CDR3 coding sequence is TGTGCCAGCAGCCAAGATTGGGGCGGGAGGAGCTACGAGCAGTACTTC.